This TCR beta chain stems from a study of cytomegalovirus exposure and HLA in healthy donors. Study-wide background: A prior analysis found about 120 million unique TCR beta sequences from around 200 million T cells. Notes on the study in general: The availability of immune exposure information extended only to CMV serostatus. Later on, an analysis found that several of the most significant clusters appeared to be linked to common viral pathogens, which included parvovirus B19. Listed as cytomegalovirus-associated were 164 TCR beta chains.

A multiplex PCR was run with 60 Vbeta primers and 13 Jbeta primers. The table came from immunoSEQ multiplex PCR; TCRdb's copy has only in-frame clones and leaves some out. The sample consists of 110,000 or so clones, over 65% of them appearing once. A word on this clone: The antigen remains unidentified.

This clonotype originated in a woman aged 25 to 39 in good health and CMV-seropositive. Sequencing input: PBMCs.

DNA of the CDR3: TGTGCCAGCAGTGGCGGAGGGGGCTTCGGAAACACCATATATTTT. Amino acid sequence: CASSGGGGFGNTIYF. V is TRBV2 and J is TRBJ1-3, with TRBD1 identical over 7 bases. Germline CDR1 and CDR2: SNHLY and FYNNEI. This CDR3 comprises 15 residues. V gave up 4 bases and J gave up 4 bases; unmatched junction bases: 7.